This T cell receptor (beta chain) derives from a study of immune characterization of retroperitoneal liposarcoma. The CDR3 covers 15 residues. Germline loops: CDR1 SGHVS, CDR2 FNYEAQ. MiXCR was run by TCRdb on the PCR reads, yielding one entry per CDR3 protein. Among 4,000 to 6,500 distinct CDR3 sequences listed, around 32% were seen once. This chain links TRBV7-6 with TRBJ2-1; TRBD2 matches 8 bases. The tail of the sequence fits TRBJ2-5 better, so the J call may be wrong. This clonotype was sampled from a female donor with retroperitoneal liposarcoma. Source material: tumor tissue. The CDR3, as DNA: TGTGCCAGCAGCCTACCGGGGGGGGGGGGAGAGACCCAGTACTTC. Translating gives CASSLPGGGGETQYF.